This T cell receptor (beta chain) stems from a study of blood T cell repertoires in COVID-19. Study context: T cells, B-cell-depleted T cells, or PBMCs supplied cDNA or gDNA.

V dropped 9 bases and J dropped 7 bases, with 13 bases sitting between them. The germline CDR1 and CDR2 sequences are SNHLY and FYNNEI. There are 13 residues in the CDR3. The method was immunoSEQ multiplex PCR; TCRdb's version includes in-frame clones alone and lacks a portion of them. This table has 400,000 to 500,000 clones, 88% appearing once. The chain links TRBV2 to TRBJ1-6, with D perhaps matching TRBD1 (6 bases). This clonotype was obtained from a woman between 40 and 55 years old who had recovered from COVID-19. Sequenced input: PBMCs or T cells enriched from blood (not recorded which). CDR3 sequence: CARNRDANSPLHF. The CDR3 DNA is TGTGCCAGGAACAGGGATGCGAATTCACCCCTCCACTTT.